The TCR beta chain described here comes from a study of breast tumors, draining lymph nodes, adjacent tissues. General study points: That most tumor T cells come from lymph nodes remained unproven.

V was shortened by 8 bases and J by 0 bases, with 17 bases between the two germline ends. The CDR3 extends over 17 amino acids. Per the germline V gene, CDR1 is LNHNV and CDR2 is YYDKDF (reference sequence). In TCRdb, the multiplex PCR reads were re-called with MiXCR into one record per CDR3 protein. The top ten clones hold roughly 9% of a sample with under 70,000 distinct CDR3 sequences, approximately 40% of them seen once. A note on this clonotype: Its antigen is currently unknown.

Input material: breast tumor tissue. This sequence was found in a female donor with breast cancer. Some clones in this sample may be carry-over from other donors' samples. The chain combines TRBV15 with TRBJ1-6; D is uncertain. The CDR3 protein is CATSVDGGSSYNSPLHF. As DNA, the CDR3 is TGTGCCACCTCTGTGGACGGAGGTAGCTCCTATAATTCACCCCTCCACTTT.